The 19 T cell receptor beta chains below come from one sample, sequenced in a study of CD8 T cells in Susac syndrome. Reverse transcription of roughly 0.5 to 1 ug RNA was performed with random hexamers. TCRdb independently ran MiXCR on the immunoSEQ multiplex PCR reads; one entry per CDR3 protein. There are 90,000 to 150,000 distinct CDR3 sequences in the sample; around 90% occur only once, and 0.12% lies in the top ten. The source material was CD8+ T cells from PBMCs. These receptors all come from a human donor in good health.

CDR3 loop: CASSLDLYRNLPKNTEAFF. The CDR3 nucleotides read TGCGCCAGCAGCTTGGACCTATACCGAAATCTCCCTAAGAACACTGAAGCTTTCTTT. The rearrangement joins TRBV5-1 to TRBJ1-1; D not certain. V lost 0 bases to trimming and J lost 1 base, with 22 bases between them. The CDR3 loop spans 19 amino acids. The germline CDR1 and CDR2 sequences are SGHRS and YFSETQ.

V gene TRBV9 combines with J gene TRBJ2-2; 7 bases agree with TRBD1. The V and J ends lost 4 bases and 6 bases, in that order; junction bases with no gene match: 12. This CDR3 contains 16 residues. CDR1 is SGDLS and CDR2 is YYNGEE in the germline V gene. The CDR3 coding sequence is TGTGCCAGCAGCTTCGCGCAAGGGGGCCATGCCGGGGAGCTGTTTTTT. Its protein is CASSFAQGGHAGELFF.

The chain employs TRBV13 and TRBJ2-5, with D unclear. V dropped 2 bases and J dropped 5 bases, with 12 bases sitting between them. CDR1 is PRHDT and CDR2 is FYEKMQ in the germline V gene (reference sequence). CDR3 length equals 14 residues. The CDR3 region has the DNA TGTGCCAGCAGCTTACTAGAATCCCTTGAGACCCAGTACTTC. This translates into CASSLLESLETQYF.

The rearrangement joins TRBV29-1 to TRBJ1-2; D gene ambiguous. This CDR3 has 12 amino acids. Looked up from germline, CDR1 is SQVTM and CDR2 is ANQGSEA. The V and J ends lost 5 bases and 4 bases respectively, with 11 bases between them. The CDR3 spells CSVRKLIYGYTF. The DNA of the CDR3 is TGCAGCGTTCGAAAGCTAATCTATGGCTACACCTTC.

There are a few counts of this clonotype. The rearrangement links TRBV5-1 to TRBJ1-1, with D uncertain. Germline assignment: CDR1 SGHRS and CDR2 YFSETQ. The V end was cut by 0 bases, the J end by 1 base, with 10 bases between. The CDR3 spans 15 residues. The DNA for the CDR3 is TGCGCCAGCAGCTTGGATGGACGGAAGAACACTGAAGCTTTCTTT. The encoded protein is CASSLDGRKNTEAFF.

This clonotype has a handful of counts. CDR3 DNA: TGTGCCAGCAGCTTAGCCGGGGGGCCTTACAATGAGCAGTTCTTC. It encodes CASSLAGGPYNEQFF. The chain employs TRBV7-2 and TRBJ2-1, with D perhaps TRBD2 (7 bases). In germline, CDR1 is SGHTA, CDR2 FQGNSA. The CDR3 loop spans 15 amino acids. V lost 0 bases to trimming and J lost 4 bases, with 10 bases between them.

The V gene is TRBV30, the J gene TRBJ2-2, with 7 positions matching TRBD2. The germline V gene has CDR1 GTSNPN and CDR2 SVGIG (reference sequence). The CDR3 has 12 residues. J was trimmed by 7 bases and V by 3 bases; bases with no gene match: 2. The CDR3 reads CAWSAGVGELFF. CDR3 DNA: TGTGCCTGGAGCGCGGGGGTCGGGGAGCTGTTTTTT.

V gene TRBV10-3 combines with J gene TRBJ1-5; a weak D match, TRBD1 (5 bases). Looked up from germline, CDR1 is ENHRY and CDR2 is SYGVKD. The CDR3 is 12 residues long. V was clipped by 0 bases and J by 16 bases, with 13 bases between them. The DNA for the CDR3 is TGTGCCATCAGTGAGTCGGGAAGGGGCCGACATTTT. Residues: CAISESGRGRHF.

CDR3 protein: CASSQESRNEQFF. The CDR3 nucleotides read TGTGCCAGCAGCCAAGAATCCCGTAATGAGCAGTTCTTC. The chain joins TRBV4-2 to TRBJ2-1; D gene unclear. From germline, CDR1 is LGHNA and CDR2 YNFKEQ. The germline V and J ends were trimmed by 0 bases and 7 bases, with 7 bases remaining between them. The CDR3 sequence is 13 residues long.

The chain couples TRBV29-1 to TRBJ2-7; D uncertain. This CDR3 contains 15 residues. Trimming pared 4 bases from V and 6 bases from J, leaving 22 bases between. Germline V gives CDR1 SQVTM, CDR2 ANQGSEA. This CDR3 reads CSVVVSTAIGGEQYF. CDR3 sequence (DNA): TGCAGCGTTGTCGTTTCGACGGCCATTGGCGGCGAGCAGTACTTC.

The chain employs TRBV27 and TRBJ2-2, with no clear D. The CDR3 totals 15 residues. Germline V gene sequence: CDR1 MNHEY, CDR2 SMNVEV (reference sequence). Trimming removed 6 bases from V and 3 bases from J, with 14 bases in between. DNA of the CDR3: TGTGCCAGCAGGATAAGGGCTTTTGACACCGGGGAGCTGTTTTTT. Its protein product is CASRIRAFDTGELFF.

V usage is TRBV6-1 and J usage is TRBJ1-2; TRBD1 matches 9 bases. The CDR3 loop spans 17 amino acids. Per the germline V gene, CDR1 is MNHNS and CDR2 is SASEGT. V was clipped by 6 bases and J by 3 bases; unmatched bases: 14. This CDR3 is CASSSRRMTGGHYGYTF. CDR3 DNA: TGTGCCAGCAGCTCAAGAAGGATGACAGGGGGGCACTATGGCTACACCTTC.

This clonotype was detected once. The chain employs TRBV5-6 and TRBJ1-1; D not certain. The V end was cut by 0 bases, the J end by 3 bases, with 9 bases between. Germline loops: CDR1 SGHDT, CDR2 YYEEEE. This CDR3 region has 14 residues. The CDR3 spells CASSLDFTDTEAFF. The DNA of the CDR3 is TGTGCCAGCAGCTTGGATTTTACGGACACTGAAGCTTTCTTT.

As DNA, the CDR3 is TGTGCCAGCAGCTTATACCCCCCCGCGGAGGAGGATGGCTACACCTTC. It translates to CASSLYPPAEEDGYTF. The genes are TRBV7-9 and TRBJ1-2, with no clear D. With 2 bases removed from V and 6 bases from J, the gap between germline ends came to 19 bases. In germline, CDR1 is SEHNR, CDR2 FQNEAQ (reference sequence). The CDR3 length is 16 residues.

The CDR3 is CASSVSDGTKELFF. CDR3 bases: TGTGCCAGCAGCGTATCCGACGGGACAAAAGAACTGTTTTTT. The chain recombines TRBV9 with TRBJ1-4, with a tentative D call TRBD1 (6 bases). The CDR3 extends over 14 amino acids. The ends were cut back, 1 base at V and 12 bases at J, with 16 bases in the middle. Germline loops: CDR1 SGDLS, CDR2 YYNGEE.

This chain joins TRBV5-4 and TRBJ2-2, with 8 bases identical to TRBD1. The CDR3 is 15 amino acids. Per germline, CDR1 SGHNT and CDR2 YYREEE (reference sequence). J gave up 7 bases and V 3 bases, and 8 bases lay outside the gene matches. As DNA, the CDR3 is TGTGCCAGCAGCTCGACGACAGGGGTGGACGGGGAGCTGTTTTTT. It specifies CASSSTTGVDGELFF.

With respect to this clonotype: One end of the junction does not line up with germline, which may come from a read error. The rearrangement links TRBV13 to TRBJ1-3; tentatively, D is TRBD1 (6 bases). CDR1 PRHDT and CDR2 FYEKMQ come from the germline V gene (reference sequence). The CDR3 extends over 14 amino acids. For the CDR3, the DNA is TGTGCCAGCAGCTTGCGGTCCGGGACAAGAGGGACTCGATTT. This codes for CASSLRSGTRGTRF.

The V gene is TRBV7-2, the J gene TRBJ2-5; TRBD2 matches 7 bases. The junction had 7 bases not matched to a gene; V was cut back by 5 bases and J by 4 bases. The CDR3 extends over 14 amino acids. Germline CDR1 is SGHTA and CDR2 is FQGNSA. The CDR3 DNA reads TGTGCCAGCAGCAAGCCCCGCGGGGGAGAGACCCAGTACTTC. This codes for CASSKPRGGETQYF.

In nucleotides, the CDR3 is TGTGCCAGCAGTTTAGGATCCGGTACGCAGTATTTT. Its translation: CASSLGSGTQYF. The J gene is TRBJ2-3, the V gene TRBV27; D not certain. In germline, CDR1 is MNHEY, CDR2 SMNVEV (reference sequence). This CDR3 contains 12 residues. V was clipped by 2 bases and J by 8 bases, with 8 bases between them.